Listed here are 8 T cell receptor beta chains from one sample, sequenced in a study of shared clonotypes between healthy human individuals. Assay used: immunoSEQ multiplex PCR; TCRdb lists only in-frame clones, some missing. Counted here are more than 2 million clones, roughly 95% occurring once; the ten biggest clones make up roughly 0.13%. The sequencing sample was made of naive CD4+ T cells sorted from blood. Subset of the sample: CD45RA+ positively selected. The receptors come from a man aged 18 to 29 in good health.

V and J are TRBV13 and TRBJ2-1; the match to TRBD2 covers 11 bases. Germline V gene sequence: CDR1 PRHDT, CDR2 FYEKMQ (reference sequence). The CDR3 is 15 amino acids. The V gene end was trimmed by 4 bases and the J gene end by 12 bases; junction bases not matched to a gene: 11. The CDR3 coding sequence is TGTGCCAGCAGCTCAACTAGCGGGGGCCCAGGGGGGCAGTTCTTC. This encodes CASSSTSGGPGGQFF.

The rearrangement uses TRBV19 and TRBJ1-5; D gene ambiguous. Germline V gene sequence: CDR1 LNHDA, CDR2 SQIVND (reference sequence). The CDR3 extends over 15 amino acids. Trimming took 3 bases from V and 2 from J, leaving 11 bases between them. DNA for the CDR3: TGTGCCAGTAGTATGGAGGGAATCGGCAATCAGCCCCAGCATTTT. It yields the protein CASSMEGIGNQPQHF.

The J gene is TRBJ1-5, the V gene TRBV19; D unresolved. There are 17 residues in the CDR3. The germline V gene encodes CDR1 LNHDA and CDR2 SQIVND (reference sequence). V lost 5 bases to trimming and J lost 2 bases, with 19 bases between them. The CDR3 is CASSQVGLGEGNQPQHF. CDR3 coding DNA: TGTGCCAGTAGTCAGGTGGGATTGGGCGAAGGCAATCAGCCCCAGCATTTT.

The V call is TRBV30, the J call TRBJ1-5; TRBD1 is a possible D gene (5 bases). V was trimmed by 1 base and J by 0 bases, leaving 10 bases between them. The germline V gene has CDR1 GTSNPN and CDR2 SVGIG (reference sequence). The CDR3 is 15 residues long. CDR3 DNA sequence: TGTGCCTGGAGTGAGACAGCAAATAGCAATCAGCCCCAGCATTTT. Translating gives CAWSETANSNQPQHF.

This clone was counted a single time. Other nucleotide sequences from this sample produce the same CDR3. The V and J genes are TRBV18 and TRBJ1-1, with D unclear. Germline values: CDR1 KGHSH, CDR2 LQKENI. The length of the CDR3 is 13 residues. V dropped 1 base and J dropped 5 bases, with 8 bases sitting between them. The CDR3 region has the DNA TGTGCCAGCTCACCACGTGTGGGGACTGAAGCTTTCTTT. Its translation: CASSPRVGTEAFF.

J is TRBJ2-5 and V is TRBV28, with D possibly being TRBD1 (6 bases). The V end lost 2 bases, the J end lost 5 bases, and 21 bases lay between the germline ends. The CDR3 contains 17 residues. Germline V gene data show CDR1 as MDHEN and CDR2 as SYDVKM. CDR3 nucleotide sequence: TGTGCCAGCAGTTTAGAGACGAGTGGCAGGGGATTGGAGACCCAGTACTTC. It translates to CASSLETSGRGLETQYF.

As to this clone: The junction departs from the called germline gene at one end, perhaps through a read error. The chain couples TRBV10-3 to TRBJ1-3; D uncertain. Germline CDR1 reads ENHRY; CDR2 reads SYGVKD. The CDR3 covers 12 residues. DNA for the CDR3: TGTGCCATCAGGGAGTCTGGAAACACCATATATTTT. Translating gives CAIRESGNTIYF.

V usage is TRBV19 and J usage is TRBJ1-3; D call uncertain. Germline V gene data show CDR1 as LNHDA and CDR2 as SQIVND (reference sequence). Trimming removed 3 bases from V and 2 bases from J, with 11 bases in between. The CDR3 runs 15 residues. CDR3 sequence (DNA): TGTGCCAGTAGTATCGGATTTACTGCTGGAAACACCATATATTTT. This codes for CASSIGFTAGNTIYF.